This is a list of T cell receptor beta chains from one sample in a study of T cell repertoires in cytomegalovirus infection. TCRdb redid the calling of the reads with MiXCR, one entry per CDR3 protein. The repertoire holds around 630,000 distinct CDR3 sequences, with roughly a quarter as singletons. The sample taken for sequencing was CD8+ T cells from PBMCs. These receptors were collected from a human donor in good health (CMV status not recorded). Some clones in this sample may be carry-over from other donors' samples. CDR3s include the opening cysteine and the closing phenylalanine or tryptophan. D genes are given only for firm matches. Rows may omit the clone size; those that give it use once, few, many or a size class.

clone_size	v_call	j_call	d_call	cdr3_aa	cdr3_nt
few	TRBV6-6	TRBJ1-4	.	CASSSWTRDAEKLFF	TGTGCCAGCAGTTCCTGGACAAGGGACGCTGAAAAACTGTTTTTT
.	TRBV7-2	TRBJ2-1	.	CVSSSGDFYNEQFF	TGTGTCAGCAGCTCCGGGGACTTTTACAATGAGCAGTTCTTC
.	TRBV7-9	TRBJ1-2	.	CASSLPSSGEKRYGYTF	TGTGCCAGCAGCCTACCGTCAAGCGGAGAAAAACGTTATGGCTACACCTTC
.	TRBV28	TRBJ2-1	.	CASSSLVGGFNEQFF	TGTGCCAGCAGTTCCTTAGTGGGAGGATTCAATGAGCAGTTCTTC
.	TRBV3-1	TRBJ1-5	.	CASSQDLAVGRQPQHF	TGTGCCAGCAGCCAAGATTTGGCGGTCGGTCGGCAGCCCCAGCATTTT
many	TRBV7-2	TRBJ2-1	TRBD1	CASSLGQGDNEQFF	TGTGCCAGCAGCCTGGGACAGGGCGACAATGAGCAGTTCTTC
many	TRBV6-5	TRBJ2-7	TRBD1	CASSPDTGGNYEQYF	TGTGCCAGCAGTCCCGATACAGGGGGCAACTACGAGCAGTACTTC
many	TRBV7-6	TRBJ2-7	.	CASSSVGSEQYF	TGTGCCAGCAGCTCCGTGGGGTCTGAGCAGTACTTC
.	TRBV29-1	TRBJ2-2	TRBD1	CSVELRGTGNAGELFF	TGCAGCGTTGAGCTACGAGGGACAGGGAACGCCGGGGAGCTGTTTTTT
.	TRBV29-1	TRBJ1-2	.	CSVGGEGYTF	TGCAGCGTTGGAGGGGAAGGCTACACCTTC
few	TRBV12-3/TRBV12-4	TRBJ2-2	TRBD1	CASRDRGYHGELFF	TGTGCCAGCAGAGACAGGGGGTATCACGGGGAGCTGTTTTTT
few	TRBV6-2/TRBV6-3	TRBJ1-1	.	CASVPVEGTEAFF	TGTGCCAGCGTCCCGGTGGAGGGAACTGAAGCTTTCTTT
many	TRBV12-3/TRBV12-4	TRBJ2-4	.	CASSLPDTKNIQYF	TGTGCCAGCAGTCTTCCAGACACCAAAAACATTCAGTACTTC
many	TRBV5-5	TRBJ1-1	.	CASSRDMGTEAFF	TGTGCCAGCAGCCGGGACATGGGCACTGAAGCTTTCTTT
.	TRBV29-1	TRBJ2-7	.	CSVWGRDEQYF	TGCAGCGTTTGGGGACGGGACGAGCAGTACTTC
.	TRBV25-1	TRBJ1-4	TRBD1	CASSPALTDRESEKLFF	TGTGCCAGCAGCCCCGCGCTGACGGACAGGGAGTCGGAAAAACTGTTTTTT
many	TRBV7-2	TRBJ1-2	.	CASSGGYYGYTF	TGTGCCAGCAGTGGAGGATACTATGGCTACACCTTC
.	TRBV28	TRBJ1-5	.	CASPSGGQGDQPQHF	TGTGCCAGCCCCTCAGGCGGGCAGGGTGATCAGCCCCAGCATTTT
.	TRBV5-5	TRBJ1-1	.	CASSPQNGGNTEAFF	TGTGCCAGCAGCCCCCAGAACGGGGGGAACACTGAAGCTTTCTTT
few	TRBV28	TRBJ2-5	TRBD1	CASSLIQGGIQETQYF	TGTGCCAGCAGTTTAATTCAAGGGGGCATCCAAGAGACCCAGTACTTC
many	TRBV29-1	TRBJ1-1	.	CSVAEPDEAFF	TGCAGCGTTGCGGAGCCAGATGAAGCTTTCTTT
.	TRBV7-8	TRBJ2-5	.	CANSPDNQETQYF	TGTGCCAACAGCCCCGATAACCAAGAGACCCAGTACTTC
.	TRBV7-9	TRBJ2-1	.	CASVVAGGHNEQFF	TGTGCCAGCGTTGTGGCAGGGGGGCACAATGAGCAGTTCTTC
many	TRBV7-2	TRBJ1-4	.	CASSLGRGDEKLFF	TGTGCCAGCAGCTTGGGGAGAGGGGATGAAAAACTGTTTTTT
.	TRBV12-3/TRBV12-4	TRBJ2-1	.	CASSLAAVSYNEQFF	TGTGCCAGCAGCCTCGCTGCGGTGTCCTACAATGAGCAGTTCTTC
many	TRBV7-3	TRBJ2-3	.	CASSGMDSKGAGDTQYF	TGTGCCAGCAGCGGCATGGACAGTAAAGGAGCGGGAGATACGCAGTATTTT
many	TRBV7-9	TRBJ2-7	.	CASSLLWGHEQYF	TGTGCCAGCAGCCTGCTATGGGGCCACGAGCAGTACTTC
.	TRBV6-2/TRBV6-3	TRBJ1-6	TRBD1	CASRKPGQNSPLHF	TGTGCCAGCAGAAAACCGGGACAGAATTCACCCCTCCACTTT
.	TRBV6-5	TRBJ1-1	.	CASSYSVALNTEAFF	TGTGCCAGCAGTTACTCGGTGGCCTTGAACACTGAAGCTTTCTTT
many	TRBV15	TRBJ1-1	TRBD1	CATINRGFDNTEAFF	TGTGCCACCATCAACAGGGGCTTCGACAACACTGAAGCTTTCTTT
few	TRBV7-6	TRBJ2-1	TRBD1	CASQSGQELNEQFF	TGTGCCAGCCAGTCGGGACAGGAGCTTAATGAGCAGTTCTTC
many	TRBV7-2	TRBJ2-1	TRBD1	CASTHSGTGVNEQFF	TGTGCCAGCACCCACTCCGGGACAGGGGTCAATGAGCAGTTCTTC
.	TRBV4-3	TRBJ1-2	.	CASSPGPGRYLYGYTF	TGCGCCAGCAGCCCCGGGCCAGGCCGATACTTATATGGCTACACCTTC
many	TRBV7-8	TRBJ1-4	.	CASRPTGDTNEKLFF	TGTGCCAGCAGGCCGACAGGTGATACTAATGAAAAACTGTTTTTT
.	TRBV6-2/TRBV6-3	TRBJ2-2	.	CASRNERDTYTGELFF	TGTGCCAGCAGAAACGAACGGGACACGTACACCGGGGAGCTGTTTTTT
few	TRBV7-9	TRBJ1-1	.	CASSPYGTMNTEAFF	TGTGCCAGCAGCCCGTACGGGACAATGAACACTGAAGCTTTCTTT
.	TRBV29-1	TRBJ1-2	.	CSVGAGSHYGYTF	TGCAGCGTTGGGGCAGGATCCCACTATGGCTACACCTTC
.	TRBV28	TRBJ1-4	.	CASSLRASNEKLFF	TGTGCCAGCAGTTTAAGGGCCTCGAATGAAAAACTGTTTTTT
.	TRBV2	TRBJ2-7	.	CASSEKAGRRSYEQYF	TGTGCCAGCAGTGAAAAGGCCGGCAGGAGGTCCTACGAGCAGTACTTC
few	TRBV12-3/TRBV12-4	TRBJ1-5	.	CASSWDNRGKWVNQPQHF	TGTGCCAGCAGTTGGGACAATAGGGGGAAATGGGTCAATCAGCCCCAGCATTTT
few	TRBV12-3/TRBV12-4	TRBJ1-1	TRBD1	CASSWTGTNTEAFF	TGTGCCAGCAGTTGGACAGGGACGAACACTGAAGCTTTCTTT
.	TRBV24-1	TRBJ2-1	TRBD1	CATGKQGAVEQFF	TGTGCCACCGGGAAACAGGGGGCGGTTGAGCAGTTCTTC
.	TRBV4-3	TRBJ2-1	.	CASSQNGGGFHEQFF	TGCGCCAGCAGCCAAAATGGCGGGGGCTTCCATGAGCAGTTCTTC
few	TRBV28	TRBJ1-1	.	CASRRGHKNTEAFF	TGTGCCAGCAGACGGGGACACAAGAACACTGAAGCTTTCTTT
few	TRBV4-1	TRBJ2-7	.	CASSQERGYEQYF	TGCGCCAGCAGCCAAGAAAGGGGCTACGAGCAGTACTTC
.	TRBV20-1	TRBJ2-1	.	CSAREAGSPPGNEQFF	TGCAGTGCTAGAGAGGCGGGGAGTCCCCCGGGGAATGAGCAGTTCTTC
.	TRBV12-3/TRBV12-4	TRBJ2-7	.	CASSPAFNEQYF	TGTGCCAGCAGCCCTGCGTTCAACGAGCAGTACTTC
.	TRBV20-1	TRBJ2-1	.	CSARTDMNSYNEQFF	TGCAGTGCTAGGACAGACATGAACTCCTACAATGAGCAGTTCTTC
many	TRBV6-5	TRBJ2-1	.	CASSYSAQGGYNEQFF	TGTGCCAGCAGTTACTCGGCACAGGGTGGCTACAATGAGCAGTTCTTC
.	TRBV20-1	TRBJ2-1	TRBD2	CSASGGSEQFF	TGCAGTGCTAGCGGGGGGAGTGAGCAGTTCTTC
many	TRBV7-2	TRBJ1-5	TRBD1	CASSSDSGQGGNQPQHF	TGTGCCAGCAGCTCAGATTCGGGACAGGGTGGTAATCAGCCCCAGCATTTT
.	TRBV20-1	TRBJ2-3	.	CIVLNDRGAPDTQYF	TGCATAGTGCTGAATGATCGGGGGGCCCCGGATACGCAGTATTTT
.	TRBV7-9	TRBJ1-1	TRBD1	CASSSGQGVTPEAFF	TGTGCCAGCAGCTCGGGACAGGGGGTGACCCCCGAAGCTTTCTTT
.	TRBV4-3	TRBJ2-6	.	CASSPSDFEAGANVLTF	TGCGCCAGCAGCCCTAGCGATTTCGAAGCTGGGGCCAACGTCCTGACTTTC
many	TRBV7-9	TRBJ1-5	.	CASSLVGRGSTQPQHF	TGTGCCAGCAGCCTCGTTGGTAGGGGTTCAACTCAGCCCCAGCATTTT
many	TRBV7-8	TRBJ2-2	TRBD1	CASSPWDSSATGELFF	TGTGCCAGCAGCCCATGGGACAGCTCAGCAACCGGGGAGCTGTTTTTT
.	TRBV28	TRBJ1-1	.	CASSPRRGGTEAFF	TGTGCCAGCAGTCCGAGACGGGGGGGGACTGAAGCTTTCTTT
many	TRBV11-1	TRBJ2-1	TRBD1	CASSHRDRTNNEQFF	TGTGCCAGCAGCCACCGGGACAGGACCAACAATGAGCAGTTCTTC
.	TRBV19	TRBJ1-1	.	CASSIVAGTEAFF	TGTGCCAGTAGTATAGTGGCGGGGACTGAAGCTTTCTTT